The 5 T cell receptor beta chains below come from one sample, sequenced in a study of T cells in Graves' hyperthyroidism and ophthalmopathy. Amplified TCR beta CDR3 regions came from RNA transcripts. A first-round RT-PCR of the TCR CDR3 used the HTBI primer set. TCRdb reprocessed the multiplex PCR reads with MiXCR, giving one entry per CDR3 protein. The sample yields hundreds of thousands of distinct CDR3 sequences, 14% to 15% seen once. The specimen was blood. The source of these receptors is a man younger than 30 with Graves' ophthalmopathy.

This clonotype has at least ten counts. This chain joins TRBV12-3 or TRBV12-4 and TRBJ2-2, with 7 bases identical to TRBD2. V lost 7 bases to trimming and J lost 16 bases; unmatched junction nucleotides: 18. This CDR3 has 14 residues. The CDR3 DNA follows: TGTGCCAGCATGAGGGTGGGAGGGTTTCCTCGGCAGTTTTTT. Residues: CASMRVGGFPRQFF.

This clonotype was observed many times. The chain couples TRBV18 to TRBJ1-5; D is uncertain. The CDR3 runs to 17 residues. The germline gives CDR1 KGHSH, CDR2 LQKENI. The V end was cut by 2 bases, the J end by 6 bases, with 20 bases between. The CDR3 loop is CASSPTGPEGGRQPQHF. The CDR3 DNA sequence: TGTGCCAGCTCACCAACTGGTCCCGAGGGAGGACGTCAGCCCCAGCATTTT.

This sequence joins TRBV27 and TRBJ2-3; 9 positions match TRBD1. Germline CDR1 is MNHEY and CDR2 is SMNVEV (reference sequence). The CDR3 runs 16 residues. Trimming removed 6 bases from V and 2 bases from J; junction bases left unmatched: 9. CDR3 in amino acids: CASRITGGAVTDTQYF. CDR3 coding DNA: TGTGCCAGCAGGATAACAGGGGGCGCAGTCACAGATACGCAGTATTTT.

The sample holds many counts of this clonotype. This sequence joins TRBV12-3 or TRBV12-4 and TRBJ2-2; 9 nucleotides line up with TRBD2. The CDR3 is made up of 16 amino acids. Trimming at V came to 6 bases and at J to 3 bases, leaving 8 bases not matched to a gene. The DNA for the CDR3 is TGTGCCAGCAGCTCGAGAGCGGGAGGACACACCGGGGAGCTGTTTTTT. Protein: CASSSRAGGHTGELFF.

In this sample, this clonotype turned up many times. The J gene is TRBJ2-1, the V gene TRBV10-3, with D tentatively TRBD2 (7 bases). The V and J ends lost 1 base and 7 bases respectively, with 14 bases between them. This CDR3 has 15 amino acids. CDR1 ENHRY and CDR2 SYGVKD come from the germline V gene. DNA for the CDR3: TGTGCCATCAGTGAGTTACCGGGGGGCCTTAATGAGCAGTTCTTC. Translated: CAISELPGGLNEQFF.